This T cell receptor (beta chain) derives from a study of cytomegalovirus exposure and HLA in healthy donors. Findings of the study overall: The authors later found HLA-associated TCR beta chains more clonally expanded than equally common others. Later analysis identified 16,951 TCR beta sequences associated with HLA alleles, using a false discovery rate threshold of 0.05. Presence/absence analyses supposed approximately even sequencing depth among donors.

Primers: 60 Vbeta forward and 13 Jbeta reverse. Clones were read by immunoSEQ multiplex PCR, and TCRdb kept only the in-frame ones, dropping some. The top ten clones hold 2.8% of a sample with about 65,000 clones, approximately 67% of them seen once. The germline V gene has CDR1 MNHEY and CDR2 SVGAGI. V lost 2 bases, J lost 8 bases, and 6 bases stayed unmatched. CDR3 length equals 14 residues. As to this clone: Its specificity is unknown.

This sequence originates from a man aged 25-40 years in good health and CMV-seronegative. The sample taken for sequencing was PBMCs. V is TRBV6-5 and J is TRBJ2-1, with 7 bases that match TRBD1. The CDR3 spells CASSYLQGFDEQFF. The CDR3, as DNA: TGTGCCAGCAGTTACCTACAGGGGTTCGATGAGCAGTTCTTC.